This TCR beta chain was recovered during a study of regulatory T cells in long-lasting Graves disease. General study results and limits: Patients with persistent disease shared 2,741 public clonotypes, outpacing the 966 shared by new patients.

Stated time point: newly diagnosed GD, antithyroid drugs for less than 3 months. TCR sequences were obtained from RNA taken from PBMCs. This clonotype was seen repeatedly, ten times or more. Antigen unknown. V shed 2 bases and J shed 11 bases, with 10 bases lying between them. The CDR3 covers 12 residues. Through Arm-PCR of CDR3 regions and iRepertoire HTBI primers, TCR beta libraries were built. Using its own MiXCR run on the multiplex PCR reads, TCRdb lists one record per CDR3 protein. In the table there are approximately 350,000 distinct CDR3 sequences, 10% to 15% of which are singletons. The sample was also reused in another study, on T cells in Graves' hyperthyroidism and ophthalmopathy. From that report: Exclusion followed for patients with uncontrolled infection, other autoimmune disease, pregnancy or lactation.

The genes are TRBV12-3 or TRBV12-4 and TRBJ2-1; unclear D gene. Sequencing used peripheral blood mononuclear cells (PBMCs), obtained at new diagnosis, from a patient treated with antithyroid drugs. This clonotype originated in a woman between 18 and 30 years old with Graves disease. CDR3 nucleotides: TGTGCCAGCAGTTTACTCTTACGGCAGCAGTTCTTC. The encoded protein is CASSLLLRQQFF.